What follows describes a single T cell receptor (beta chain). Its antigen is not identified. The data stem from a study of shared clonotypes between healthy human individuals. Study context: Researchers assigned three CD4 naive, three CD4 memory, two CD8 naive and one CD8 memory plate to each donor.

Assay used: immunoSEQ multiplex PCR; TCRdb lists only in-frame clones, some missing. The table records about 1.1 million clones, 78% of them present only once. The CDR3 loop spans 15 amino acids. Germline assignment: CDR1 MNHNS and CDR2 SASEGT. After removal of 6 bases from V and 7 bases from J, the junction contained 9 bases not matched to a gene. Study-wide results and limits: The authors expected sequencing depth to affect clonotype sharing among donors. Shared clonotypes: 4.5% to 5% naive CD4, around 3.4% naive CD8, around 2.2% memory CD4, 0.4% to 0.45% memory CD8.

This sequence was found in a man aged 18-30 years in good health. Some clones in this sample may be carry-over from other donors' samples. Material: memory CD4+ T cells from PBMCs. Subset denoted: CD45RA-negative fraction. This chain links TRBV6-1 with TRBJ2-1; 10 bases line up with TRBD2. CDR3 in amino acids: CASRFLAGVVNEQFF. CDR3 coding DNA: TGTGCCAGCAGGTTCCTAGCGGGAGTTGTGAATGAGCAGTTCTTC.